Listed below are T cell receptor beta chains from one sample, sequenced in a study of cytomegalovirus exposure and HLA in healthy donors. Only in-frame clones appear in the TCRdb table, and some are missing; sequencing was by immunoSEQ multiplex PCR. Of hundreds of thousands of clones in the sample, around 80% are singletons; the top ten hold about 0.23%. Sequencing was done on a sample of PBMCs. All receptors come from a girl aged 2 to 9 in good health and CMV-seronegative. CDR3s include the opening cysteine and the closing phenylalanine or tryptophan. Each record gives: V gene, J gene, clone size, D gene, CDR3 protein, CDR3 DNA. The D gene is left open where the match is weak. Clone size is given for some rows only: seen once, a few or many times, or a class if the clone is expanded.

v_gene: TRBV4-2
j_gene: TRBJ1-2
abundance: -
d_gene: -
CDR3aa: CASSQDPGYGYTF
CDR3nt: TGTGCCAGCAGCCAAGATCCGGGGTATGGCTACACCTTC

v_gene: TRBV7-9
j_gene: TRBJ2-2
abundance: -
d_gene: -
CDR3aa: CASSDKRAGELFF
CDR3nt: TGTGCCAGCAGCGATAAAAGAGCCGGGGAGCTGTTTTTT

v_gene: TRBV27
j_gene: TRBJ2-1
abundance: few
d_gene: TRBD2
CDR3aa: CASSPSLAILNEQFF
CDR3nt: TGTGCCAGCAGTCCTTCACTAGCGATACTCAATGAGCAGTTCTTC

v_gene: TRBV6-1
j_gene: TRBJ2-5
abundance: -
d_gene: TRBD1
CDR3aa: CASSDPGTGRGETQYF
CDR3nt: TGTGCCAGCAGTGACCCGGGGACAGGGCGGGGAGAGACCCAGTACTTC

v_gene: TRBV2
j_gene: TRBJ2-5
abundance: -
d_gene: -
CDR3aa: CASSDPRGGAKETQYF
CDR3nt: TGTGCCAGCAGTGATCCTCGTGGCGGCGCTAAAGAGACCCAGTACTTC

v_gene: TRBV7-6
j_gene: TRBJ1-4
abundance: -
d_gene: TRBD1
CDR3aa: CASSMDRNEKLFF
CDR3nt: TGTGCCAGCAGCATGGACAGGAATGAAAAACTGTTTTTT

v_gene: TRBV23-1
j_gene: TRBJ1-4
abundance: few
d_gene: TRBD1
CDR3aa: CASSQTGGVEKLFF
CDR3nt: TGCGCCAGCTCCCAGACAGGGGGTGTTGAAAAACTGTTTTTT

v_gene: TRBV7-3
j_gene: TRBJ2-5
abundance: -
d_gene: TRBD2
CDR3aa: CASSQSSGGQQETQYF
CDR3nt: TGTGCCAGCAGCCAAAGTAGCGGGGGGCAACAAGAGACCCAGTACTTC

v_gene: TRBV10-1
j_gene: TRBJ1-6
abundance: -
d_gene: TRBD1
CDR3aa: CASRGGDRENSPLHF
CDR3nt: TGCGCCAGCAGGGGTGGGGACAGGGAGAATTCACCCCTCCACTTT

v_gene: TRBV5-4
j_gene: TRBJ1-4
abundance: -
d_gene: TRBD1
CDR3aa: CASSPSTGGGEKLFF
CDR3nt: TGTGCCAGCAGCCCATCGACAGGGGGTGGTGAAAAACTGTTTTTT

v_gene: TRBV10-3
j_gene: TRBJ1-1
abundance: once
d_gene: -
CDR3aa: CAISGTARQKNTEAFF
CDR3nt: TGTGCCATCAGTGGGACCGCCAGACAGAAGAACACTGAAGCTTTCTTT

v_gene: TRBV6-1
j_gene: TRBJ2-7
abundance: few
d_gene: TRBD1
CDR3aa: CASSGGRQGAAYEQYF
CDR3nt: TGTGCCAGCAGTGGGGGCCGTCAGGGGGCCGCCTACGAGCAGTACTTC

v_gene: TRBV19
j_gene: TRBJ2-2
abundance: -
d_gene: TRBD2
CDR3aa: CASSFGGSLAGELFF
CDR3nt: TGTGCCAGTAGTTTTGGCGGGAGTTTAGCCGGGGAGCTGTTTTTT

v_gene: TRBV14
j_gene: TRBJ2-7
abundance: -
d_gene: -
CDR3aa: CATSKGRENPIEQYF
CDR3nt: TGTGCCACCTCGAAGGGACGGGAGAACCCCATCGAGCAGTACTTC

v_gene: TRBV19
j_gene: TRBJ1-5
abundance: -
d_gene: -
CDR3aa: CASSIDRRGQPQHF
CDR3nt: TGTGCCAGTAGTATAGATCGCAGGGGCCAGCCCCAGCATTTT